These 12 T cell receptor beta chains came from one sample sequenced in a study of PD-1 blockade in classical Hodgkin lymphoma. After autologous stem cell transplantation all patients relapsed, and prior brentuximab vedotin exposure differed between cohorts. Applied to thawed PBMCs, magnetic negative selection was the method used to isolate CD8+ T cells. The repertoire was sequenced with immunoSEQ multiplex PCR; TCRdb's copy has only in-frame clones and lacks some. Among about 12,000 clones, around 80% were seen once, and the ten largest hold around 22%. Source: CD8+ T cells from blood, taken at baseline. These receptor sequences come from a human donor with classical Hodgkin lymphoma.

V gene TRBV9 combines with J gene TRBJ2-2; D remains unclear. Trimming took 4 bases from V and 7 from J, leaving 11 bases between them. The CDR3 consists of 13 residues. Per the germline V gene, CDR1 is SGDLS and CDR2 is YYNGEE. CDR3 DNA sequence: TGTGCCAGCAGCCCCCGCCAGATCGGGGAGCTGTTTTTT. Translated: CASSPRQIGELFF.

The CDR3 loop is CASSHLQGVTYEQYF. CDR3 sequence (DNA): TGCGCCAGCAGCCACCTACAGGGGGTAACCTACGAGCAGTACTTC. The chain is built from TRBV4-1 and TRBJ2-7, with 8 bases aligning to TRBD1. This CDR3 has 15 amino acids. Per the germline V gene, CDR1 is MGHRA and CDR2 is YSYEKL. J gave up 2 bases and V 3 bases, and 6 bases lay outside the gene matches.

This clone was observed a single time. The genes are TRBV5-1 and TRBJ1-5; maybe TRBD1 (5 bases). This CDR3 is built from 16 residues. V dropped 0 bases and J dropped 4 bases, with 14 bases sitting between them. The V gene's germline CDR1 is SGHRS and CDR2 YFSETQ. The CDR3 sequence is CASSLGSVGVNQPQHF. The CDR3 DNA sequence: TGCGCCAGCAGCTTGGGGTCTGTGGGGGTGAATCAGCCCCAGCATTTT.

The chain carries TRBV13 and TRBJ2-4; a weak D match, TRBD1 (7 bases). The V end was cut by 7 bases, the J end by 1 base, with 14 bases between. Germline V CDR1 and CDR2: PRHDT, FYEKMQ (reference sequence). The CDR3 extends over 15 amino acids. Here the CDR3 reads CASNAGGNAKNIQYF. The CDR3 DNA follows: TGTGCCAGCAACGCAGGGGGGAATGCCAAAAACATTCAGTACTTC.

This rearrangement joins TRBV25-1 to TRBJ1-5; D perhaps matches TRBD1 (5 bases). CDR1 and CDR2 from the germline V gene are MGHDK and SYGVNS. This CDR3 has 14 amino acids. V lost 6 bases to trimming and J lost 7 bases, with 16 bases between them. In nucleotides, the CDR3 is TGTGCCAGCAGCGAGATGGGGGGTGGGCAGCCCCAGCATTTT. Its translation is CASSEMGGGQPQHF.

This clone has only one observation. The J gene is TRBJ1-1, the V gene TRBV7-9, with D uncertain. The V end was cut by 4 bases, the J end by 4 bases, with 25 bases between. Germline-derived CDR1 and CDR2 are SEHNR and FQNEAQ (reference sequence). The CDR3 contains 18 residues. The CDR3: CASSSPNQTRFRGTEAFF. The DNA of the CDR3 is TGTGCCAGCAGCTCCCCTAACCAAACCCGTTTCCGAGGCACTGAAGCTTTCTTT. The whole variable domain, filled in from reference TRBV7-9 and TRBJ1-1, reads DTGVSQNPRHKITKRGQNVTFRCDPISEHNRLYWYRQTLGQGPEFLTYFQNEAQLEKSRLLSDRFSAERPKGSFSTLEIQRTEQGDSAMYLCASSSPNQTRFRGTEAFFGQGTRLTVV.

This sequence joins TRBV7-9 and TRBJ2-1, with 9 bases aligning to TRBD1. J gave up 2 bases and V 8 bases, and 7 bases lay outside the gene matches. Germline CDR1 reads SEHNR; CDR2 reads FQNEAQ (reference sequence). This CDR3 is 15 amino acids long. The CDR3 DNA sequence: TGTGCCAGCGAATCCCGACAGGGGGCCTACAATGAGCAGTTCTTC. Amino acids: CASESRQGAYNEQFF.

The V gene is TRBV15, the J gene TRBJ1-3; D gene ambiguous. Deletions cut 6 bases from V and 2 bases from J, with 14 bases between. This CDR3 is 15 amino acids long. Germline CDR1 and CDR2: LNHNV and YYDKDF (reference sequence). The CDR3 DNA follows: TGTGCCACCAGTACCTCCCCCTATCCTGGAAACACCATATATTTT. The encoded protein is CATSTSPYPGNTIYF. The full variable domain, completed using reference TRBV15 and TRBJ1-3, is DAMVIQNPRYQVTQFGKPVTLSCSQTLNHNVMYWYQQKSSQAPKLLFHYYDKDFNNEADTPDNFQSRRPNTSFCFLDIRSPGLGDTAMYLCATSTSPYPGNTIYFGEGSWLTVV.

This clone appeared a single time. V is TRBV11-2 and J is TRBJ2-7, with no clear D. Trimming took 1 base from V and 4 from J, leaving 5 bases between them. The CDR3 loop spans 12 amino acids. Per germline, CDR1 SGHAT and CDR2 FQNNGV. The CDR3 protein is CASSLGVYEQYF. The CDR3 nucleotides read TGTGCCAGCAGCTTAGGTGTTTACGAGCAGTACTTC.

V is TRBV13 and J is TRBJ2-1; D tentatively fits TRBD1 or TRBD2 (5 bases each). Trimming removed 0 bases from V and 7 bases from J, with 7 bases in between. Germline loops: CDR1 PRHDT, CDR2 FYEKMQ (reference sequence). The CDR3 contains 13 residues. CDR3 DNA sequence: TGTGCCAGCAGCTTAGGTGGGGGAAATGAGCAGTTCTTC. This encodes CASSLGGGNEQFF.

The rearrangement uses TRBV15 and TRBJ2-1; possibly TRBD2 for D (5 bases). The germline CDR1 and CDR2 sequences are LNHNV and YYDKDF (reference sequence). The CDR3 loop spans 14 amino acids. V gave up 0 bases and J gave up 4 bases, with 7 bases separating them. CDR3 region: CATSREGGYNEQFF. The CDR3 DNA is TGTGCCACCAGCAGAGAGGGCGGGTACAATGAGCAGTTCTTC. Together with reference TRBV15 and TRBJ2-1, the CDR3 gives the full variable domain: DAMVIQNPRYQVTQFGKPVTLSCSQTLNHNVMYWYQQKSSQAPKLLFHYYDKDFNNEADTPDNFQSRRPNTSFCFLDIRSPGLGDTAMYLCATSREGGYNEQFFGPGTRLTVL.

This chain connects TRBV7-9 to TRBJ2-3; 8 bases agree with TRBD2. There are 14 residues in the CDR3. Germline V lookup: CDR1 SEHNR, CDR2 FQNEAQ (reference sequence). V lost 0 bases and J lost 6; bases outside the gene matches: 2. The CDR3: CASSLASGADTQYF. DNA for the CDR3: TGTGCCAGCAGCTTAGCTAGCGGGGCGGATACGCAGTATTTT.